The source of this TCR beta chain is a study of STAT5B mutations in CD4+ large granular lymphocyte leukemia (dated by TCRdb to between 2021 and 2024). Concerning the study at large: Among the healthy controls, the CDR3 'QG' motif was associated with a particular HLA allele. Flow cytometry on FACSCanto II or FACSVerse showed that the purified fractions were more than 95% pure among lymphocytes. The study compared the TCRbeta repertoires of patients with CD4+ T-cell large granular lymphocyte leukemia against the TCRbeta repertoires of healthy blood donors. What the study reported, not specific to this receptor: Greater clonality appeared to be present in CD4-sorted patient repertoires than in healthy CD4+ repertoires, and the difference was retained after the putative leukemic clones were removed. The data were not HLA-matched, and the relatively small sample size could explain the higher clonality seen in CD4+ compared with CD8+ T-LGLL. Enrichment of TRBV06-family usage was observed among the top patient clones (8/27) relative to healthy controls (2/35). Main leukemic clonotypes were private to each patient, although 20% to 30% appeared at low frequency in other patients' non-leukemic repertoires.

Buffy coats from 30 to 40 blood donors, supplied by the Finnish Red Cross blood service, were used as healthy controls. All TCR-sequenced material derived from peripheral blood: patient blood samples and healthy donor buffy coats. Peripheral blood mononuclear cells were isolated by Ficoll-Hypaque gradient centrifugation. CD4+ cells were magnetically purified from the buffy coats of healthy controls. Genomic DNA was extracted using the Gentra Puregene Cell and Tissue kit, and a Qubit 2.0 fluorometer was used to quantify it. With regard to this clone: Its antigen remains undetermined. Per-base quality was not reported, and no clone a single base away is much larger than it.

Inclusive of the bounding cysteine and phenylalanine, the CDR3 is 15 residues long. Just CDR3 DNA is preserved here, 45 bases in frame from base 1. Based on the germline V gene, the CDR1 and CDR2 sequences are MNHEY and SVGAGI. The V end gives up 6 bases and the J end 7 bases, leaving 7 bases in the junction not matched to a gene. The immunoSEQ assay at survey resolution was used to sequence TCRbeta rearrangements from genomic DNA. Processing in the source paper ran as follows. In the TCR sequencing data, the lowest productive clonotype frequency that could be detected was 2.59 x 10-5. Analyses included only productive TCRbeta rearrangements, meaning complete and in-frame sequences. Simpson clonality, calculated in the immunoSEQ Analyzer version 3.0, was used as the measure of sample clonality. Clones were binned by frequency as very rare, small, medium, large (1-20%) or hyperexpanded (>20%). Generation probabilities were estimated with OLGA 1.2.3, V-gene circos plots were generated with VDJtools, specificities were searched for in VDJdb, and CDR3 motifs were identified with GLIPH. TCRdb's version of the immuneACCESS table is confined to in-frame rearrangements and falls short of the full clone set. An unresolved V gene accounts for under half of the shortfall where checked; the remainder is of unknown origin. That table furnishes V, J and clone size, whereas the DNA furnished D and trimming. The sample table contains 30,000 to 40,000 clones; only one count was recorded for 69% of them. The ten most abundant clones make up about 2.5% of the sample.

Sequencing was done on a sample of CD4+ T cells from blood buffy coats. This receptor chain uses TRBV6-5 and TRBJ1-5; 12 central bases correspond to TRBD1. The sequence was obtained from a human donor in good health. CDR3 region: CASRPGQGAVQPQHF. Read as DNA, the sequence is TGTGCCAGCAGGCCGGGACAGGGGGCTGTGCAGCCCCAGCATTTT.